The sequence of this T cell receptor (beta chain) was determined in a study of blood T cell repertoires in COVID-19. For the study at large: Samples of COVID-19 (acute and convalescent) were obtained from the United States, Italy and Spain. Nucleic acid was either cDNA or gDNA, and it came from T cells, B-cell-depleted T cells, or PBMCs.

In the original analysis: It was from reference gene primer amplification that nucleated cell counts were estimated. Assay: immunoSEQ multiplex PCR; the TCRdb copy retains only in-frame clones and omits some. V and J calls and clone size are those listed in that table; D and trimming were worked out from the DNA. The sample carries approximately 170,000 clones, approximately 80% recorded once. This clone was counted a single time. V dropped 5 bases and J dropped 0 bases, with 16 bases sitting between them. The CDR3 runs to 16 residues. The germline CDR1 and CDR2 sequences are KGHDR and SFDVKD. Input material: peripheral blood. J is TRBJ2-7 and V is TRBV24-1, with D possibly matching TRBD1 (6 bases). This receptor was identified in a woman aged 45 to 65 with acute or convalescent COVID-19. CDR3 amino acids: CATSAPSGGGSYEQYF. Written as DNA, the CDR3 is TGTGCCACCAGTGCCCCCAGTGGGGGCGGCTCCTACGAGCAGTACTTC.